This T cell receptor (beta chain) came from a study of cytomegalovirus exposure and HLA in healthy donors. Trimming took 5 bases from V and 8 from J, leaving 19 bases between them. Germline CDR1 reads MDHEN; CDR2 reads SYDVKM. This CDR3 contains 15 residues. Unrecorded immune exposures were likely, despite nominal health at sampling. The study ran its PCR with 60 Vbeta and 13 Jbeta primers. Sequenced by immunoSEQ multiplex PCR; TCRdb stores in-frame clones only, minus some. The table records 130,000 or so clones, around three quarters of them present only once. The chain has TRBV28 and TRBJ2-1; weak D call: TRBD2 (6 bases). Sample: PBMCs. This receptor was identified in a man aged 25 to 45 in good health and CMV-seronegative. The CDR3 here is CASSVGGSRGDEQFF. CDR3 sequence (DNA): TGTGCCAGCAGTGTTGGGGGGAGCCGGGGCGATGAGCAGTTCTTC.